This is a list of T cell receptor beta chains from one sample in a study of cytomegalovirus exposure and HLA in healthy donors. The method was immunoSEQ multiplex PCR; TCRdb's version includes in-frame clones alone and lacks a portion of them. The sample has around 150,000 clones, 65% to 80% seen once. The sequenced material came from PBMCs. The receptors were gathered from a human donor in good health. Both conserved end residues are part of each CDR3. A D gene is named only where the DNA matches it firmly. Size is stated for part of the rows, as once, few or many counts, or as a class when the clone is expanded.

clone size | J gene | V gene | D gene | CDR3 DNA | CDR3 protein
once | TRBJ2-3 | TRBV18 | . | TGTGCCAGCTCACTACAGGGCCCCCACACAGATACGCAGTATTTT | CASSLQGPHTDTQYF
. | TRBJ2-7 | TRBV11-2 | TRBD2 | TGTGCCAGCAGCTTAGGCCTAGCGGGAGGGCCGATCAACGAGCAGTACTTC | CASSLGLAGGPINEQYF
once | TRBJ2-2 | TRBV10-3 | TRBD1 | TGTGCCATCAGGGGGACAGGAGGAGTGAACACCGGGGAGCTGTTTTTT | CAIRGTGGVNTGELFF
. | TRBJ1-5 | TRBV10-3 | . | TGTGCCACACAGGAGGCGGGAAAGAAAAATCAGCCCCAGCATTTT | CATQEAGKKNQPQHF
. | TRBJ2-7 | TRBV6-5 | TRBD1 | TGTGCCAGCAGTTCGCGACAGGGGAACGGCTACGAGCAGTACTTC | CASSSRQGNGYEQYF
. | TRBJ2-1 | TRBV10-3 | TRBD1 | TGTGCCATCAGCCCTCTCGCCCCAGCCAGGGGGTCAAAAGACTACAATGAGCAGTTCTTC | CAISPLAPARGSKDYNEQFF
few | TRBJ1-1 | TRBV4-3 | TRBD1 | TGCGCCAGCACGCAAGGACAGGGGGTTGGCACTGAAGCTTTCTTT | CASTQGQGVGTEAFF
once | TRBJ2-1 | TRBV10-3 | TRBD2 | TGTGCCATCAGCGGAGGGACTAGCGGGAGGGTCAATGAGCAGTTCTTC | CAISGGTSGRVNEQFF
few | TRBJ2-1 | TRBV6-5 | . | TGTGCCAGTGCGGTCTTCTCCTACAATGAGCAGTTCTTC | CASAVFSYNEQFF
. | TRBJ2-5 | TRBV9 | TRBD1 | TGTGCCAGCAGCGTATTCGACAGGGGAATGGAGACCCAGTACTTC | CASSVFDRGMETQYF
. | TRBJ1-4 | TRBV6-1 | TRBD1 | TGTGCCAGCATTTCGGACAGGGTGGCTGAAAAACTGTTTTTT | CASISDRVAEKLFF
. | TRBJ2-7 | TRBV6-5 | TRBD1 | TGTGCCAGCAGTAGCCGGGACAGAGCCTACGAGCAGTACTTC | CASSSRDRAYEQYF
. | TRBJ2-2 | TRBV7-7 | . | TGTGCTAGCAGCTTCGGACAGTCGAACACCGGGGAGCTGTTTTTT | CASSFGQSNTGELFF
. | TRBJ2-2 | TRBV6-5 | TRBD1 | TGTGCCAGCAGTACAGGGGGTGGAAGGGGGGAGCTGTTTTTT | CASSTGGGRGELFF
few | TRBJ2-1 | TRBV19 | . | TGTGCCAGTAGTATAGGGCAGGGGAGCCACAATGAGCAGTTCTTC | CASSIGQGSHNEQFF
. | TRBJ1-1 | TRBV5-1 | . | TGCGCCAGCAGCTTCCGGGATGGAACTTTCTTT | CASSFRDGTFF
few | TRBJ2-7 | TRBV27 | TRBD1 | TGTGCCAGCTACAGGGGGCGCGGCTACGAGCAGTACTTC | CASYRGRGYEQYF
. | TRBJ2-1 | TRBV6-6 | . | TGTGCCAGCAGTTATGGGCTTAGCTCCTACAATGAGCAGTTCTTC | CASSYGLSSYNEQFF
. | TRBJ1-6 | TRBV5-1 | TRBD1 | TGCGCCAGCAGCCCCGAGCCGGGACAGGCCGGCGAAGATAATTCACCCCTCCACTTT | CASSPEPGQAGEDNSPLHF
. | TRBJ2-5 | TRBV10-2 | . | TGCGCCAGCAGTGATCGGACTCTGGGGGAGACCCAGTACTTC | CASSDRTLGETQYF
few | TRBJ2-1 | TRBV28 | TRBD2 | TGTGCCAGCAGTTTAGGACCGGGGGGGGGTCCGAATGAGCAGTTCTTC | CASSLGPGGGPNEQFF
few | TRBJ2-1 | TRBV4-3 | . | TGCGCCAGCAGCCAAGACAGGGGCCGCGAGCAGTTCTTC | CASSQDRGREQFF
. | TRBJ2-7 | TRBV7-3 | TRBD1 | TGTGCCAGCAGCCGGGACAGCCGGTACGAGCAGTACTTC | CASSRDSRYEQYF
. | TRBJ1-1 | TRBV14 | TRBD1 | TGTGCCAGCAGCCAAGATGGGACAGGGGGAGCTTTCTTT | CASSQDGTGGAFF
. | TRBJ2-7 | TRBV27 | . | TGTGCCAGCAGTCCCTTGGAGGGGAGCTTCGAGCAGTACTTC | CASSPLEGSFEQYF
. | TRBJ1-1 | TRBV5-1 | TRBD1 | TGCGCCAGCAGCTTAGGGTCGACAGGGGGGGGATTCACTGAAGCTTTCTTT | CASSLGSTGGGFTEAFF
. | TRBJ2-1 | TRBV7-3 | TRBD2 | TGTGCCAGCAGCTACGGGGCAAGCGGGAGGAATGAGCAGTTCTTC | CASSYGASGRNEQFF
. | TRBJ2-3 | TRBV27 | TRBD2 | TGTGCCAGCAGGGGGGAGGGAGGAAATACGCAGTATTTT | CASRGEGGNTQYF
. | TRBJ1-5 | TRBV5-1 | TRBD1 | TGCGCCAGCAGCTTGGATGGGACAGCCAATCAGCCCCAGCATTTT | CASSLDGTANQPQHF
. | TRBJ2-7 | TRBV5-4 | . | TGTGCCAGCAGCTTGACAGCAAACGAGCAGTACTTC | CASSLTANEQYF
. | TRBJ2-7 | TRBV30 | TRBD1 | TGTGCCTGTTCACAGGCCCCCTACAGACAGGGCGGGCCCTACGAGCAGTACTTC | CACSQAPYRQGGPYEQYF
. | TRBJ2-3 | TRBV9 | TRBD2 | TGTGCCAGCAGCGTAGACGGAGCGGGAGTGGCAGATACGCAGTATTTT | CASSVDGAGVADTQYF
few | TRBJ2-2 | TRBV7-8 | . | TGTGCCAGCAGCTTAATAGCCTCGAACACCGGGGAGCTGTTTTTT | CASSLIASNTGELFF
. | TRBJ1-2 | TRBV28 | . | TGTGCCAGCAGAAATACAGGGTTAGGCTATGGCTACACCTTC | CASRNTGLGYGYTF
. | TRBJ1-2 | TRBV4-1 | . | TGCGCCAGCAGCCAACCCAGGGAAAGTGGCTACACCTTC | CASSQPRESGYTF
. | TRBJ2-1 | TRBV28 | TRBD2 | TGTGCCAGCAGTTTAGGCTCTAGCGGGAGAAGGAATGAGCAGTTCTTC | CASSLGSSGRRNEQFF
. | TRBJ2-2 | TRBV5-4 | . | TGTGCCAGCAGCTTGGCAAACAGGTACACCGGGGAGCTGTTTTTT | CASSLANRYTGELFF
. | TRBJ1-1 | TRBV18 | TRBD1 | TGTGCCAGCTCACAAACCGGGACAGGGACCGGGGTAACTGAAGCTTTCTTT | CASSQTGTGTGVTEAFF
once | TRBJ2-7 | TRBV10-3 | . | TGTGCCATCAGTGATTTGAGCTCCTACGAGCAGTACTTC | CAISDLSSYEQYF
once | TRBJ1-1 | TRBV5-4 | TRBD1 | TGTGCCAGCAGCGCCCTATACAGGGGGCTGCGCAATGCTGAAGCTTTCTTT | CASSALYRGLRNAEAFF
. | TRBJ2-7 | TRBV5-4 | TRBD1 | TGTGCCAGCAGCTTGGGACAGGGGGTTTCCGAGCAGTACTTC | CASSLGQGVSEQYF
few | TRBJ1-4 | TRBV25-1 | TRBD1 | TGTGCCAGCAAACCGGCCGGGGACAGCCATAATGAAAAACTGTTTTTT | CASKPAGDSHNEKLFF
. | TRBJ2-7 | TRBV7-3 | . | TGTGCCAGCAGCTTAACCCACCAAGGGGTCCACGAGCAGTACTTC | CASSLTHQGVHEQYF
. | TRBJ2-1 | TRBV5-1 | TRBD2 | TGCGCCAGCAGCTTCTCTAGCGGGAGTGGGAATGAGCAGTTCTTC | CASSFSSGSGNEQFF
. | TRBJ2-2 | TRBV5-1 | . | TGCGCCAGCAGCTATGACAGGCTTTTAACCGGGGAGCTGTTTTTT | CASSYDRLLTGELFF
once | TRBJ2-2 | TRBV7-3 | TRBD2 | TGTGCCAGCAGCTTAGGAGGGAGGGCCGGGGAGCTGTTTTTT | CASSLGGRAGELFF
few | TRBJ1-5 | TRBV19 | . | TGTGCCAGTAACCAGGGAGGTCAGCCCCAGCATTTT | CASNQGGQPQHF